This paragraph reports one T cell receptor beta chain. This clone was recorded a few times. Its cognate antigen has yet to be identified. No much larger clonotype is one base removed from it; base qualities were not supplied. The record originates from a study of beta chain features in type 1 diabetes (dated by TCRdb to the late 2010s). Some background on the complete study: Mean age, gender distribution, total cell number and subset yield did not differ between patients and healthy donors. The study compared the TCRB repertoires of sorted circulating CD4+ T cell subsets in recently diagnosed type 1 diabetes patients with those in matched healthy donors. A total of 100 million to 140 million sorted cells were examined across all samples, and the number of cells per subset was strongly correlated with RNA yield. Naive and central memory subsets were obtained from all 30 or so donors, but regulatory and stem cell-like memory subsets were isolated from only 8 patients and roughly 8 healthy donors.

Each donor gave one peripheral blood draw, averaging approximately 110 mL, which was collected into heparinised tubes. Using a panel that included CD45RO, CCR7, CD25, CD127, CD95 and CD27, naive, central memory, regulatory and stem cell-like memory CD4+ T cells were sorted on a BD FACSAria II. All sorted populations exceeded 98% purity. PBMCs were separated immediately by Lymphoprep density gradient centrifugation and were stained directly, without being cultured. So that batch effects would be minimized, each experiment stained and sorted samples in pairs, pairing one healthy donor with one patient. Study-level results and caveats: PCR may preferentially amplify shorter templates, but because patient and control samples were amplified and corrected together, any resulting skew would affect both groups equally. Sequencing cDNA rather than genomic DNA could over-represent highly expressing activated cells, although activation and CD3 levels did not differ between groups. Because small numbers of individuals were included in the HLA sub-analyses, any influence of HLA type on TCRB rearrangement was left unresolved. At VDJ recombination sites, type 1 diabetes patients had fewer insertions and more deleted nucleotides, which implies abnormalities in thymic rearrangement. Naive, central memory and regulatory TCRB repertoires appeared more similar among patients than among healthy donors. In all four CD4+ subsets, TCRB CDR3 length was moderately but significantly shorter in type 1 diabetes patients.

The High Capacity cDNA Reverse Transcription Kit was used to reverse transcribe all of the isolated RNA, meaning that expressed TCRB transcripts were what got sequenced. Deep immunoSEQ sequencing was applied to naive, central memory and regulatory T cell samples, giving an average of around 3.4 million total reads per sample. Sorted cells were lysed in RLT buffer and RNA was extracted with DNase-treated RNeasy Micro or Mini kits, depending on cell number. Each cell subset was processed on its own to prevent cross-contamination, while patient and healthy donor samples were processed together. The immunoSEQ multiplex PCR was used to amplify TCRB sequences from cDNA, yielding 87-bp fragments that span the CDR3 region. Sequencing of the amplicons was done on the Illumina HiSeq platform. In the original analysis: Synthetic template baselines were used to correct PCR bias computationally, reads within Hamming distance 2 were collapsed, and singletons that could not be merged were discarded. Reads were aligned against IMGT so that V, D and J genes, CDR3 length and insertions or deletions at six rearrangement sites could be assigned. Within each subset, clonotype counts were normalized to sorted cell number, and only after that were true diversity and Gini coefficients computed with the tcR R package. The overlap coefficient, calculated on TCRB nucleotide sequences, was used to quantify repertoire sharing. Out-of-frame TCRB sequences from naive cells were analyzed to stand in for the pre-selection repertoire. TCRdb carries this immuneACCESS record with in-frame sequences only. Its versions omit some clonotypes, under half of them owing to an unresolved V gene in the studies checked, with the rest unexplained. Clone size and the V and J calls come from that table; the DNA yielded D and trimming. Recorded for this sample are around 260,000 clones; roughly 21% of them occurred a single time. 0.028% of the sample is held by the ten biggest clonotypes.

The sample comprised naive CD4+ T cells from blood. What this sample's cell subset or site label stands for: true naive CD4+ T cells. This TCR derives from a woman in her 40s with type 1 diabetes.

Here the CDR3 is given as CASSFPDGALNTGELFF. The sequenced DNA: TGTGCCAGCAGCTTCCCCGACGGAGCCCTTAACACCGGGGAGCTGTTTTTT. The chain was built from TRBV7-9 and TRBJ2-2; too little of a D gene remains to name it. Reading the germline V gene (reference sequence) gives CDR1 SEHNR and CDR2 FQNEAQ. The CDR3, cysteine through phenylalanine, is 17 amino acids long. The only DNA kept is the CDR3, 51 bases in frame from the first base. Trimming removed 3 bases from V and 2 bases from J, leaving 16 bases between the germline ends. With all but the CDR3 taken from the reference TRBV7-9 and TRBJ2-2 genes, the full variable domain is: DTGVSQNPRHKITKRGQNVTFRCDPISEHNRLYWYRQTLGQGPEFLTYFQNEAQLEKSRLLSDRFSAERPKGSFSTLEIQRTEQGDSAMYLCASSFPDGALNTGELFFGEGSRLTVL.